Shown below are 12 T cell receptor beta chains from a single sample sequenced in a study of T cell responses to AZD1222 COVID-19 vaccine. Measured with immunoSEQ multiplex PCR; TCRdb has only the in-frame clones, and not every one. The sample yields about 100,000 clones, around 87% seen once. The material was peripheral blood, obtained on day 0 of MenACWY control vaccination. The receptors were gathered from an adult in good health.

The chain carries TRBV19 and TRBJ1-5; 8 bases are a match to TRBD1. V shed 7 bases and J 4 bases; nucleotides not matched to a gene: 6. Germline assignment: CDR1 LNHDA and CDR2 SQIVND (reference sequence). The CDR3 totals 14 residues. Written as DNA, the CDR3 is TGTGCCAGTAACGGACAGGGCCGAAATCAGCCCCAGCATTTT. This encodes CASNGQGRNQPQHF.

J is TRBJ1-2 and V is TRBV30; D might be TRBD1 (5 bases). The CDR3 sequence is 13 residues long. Germline V CDR1 and CDR2: GTSNPN, SVGIG (reference sequence). V shed 2 bases and J shed 4 bases, with 11 bases lying between them. CDR3 region: CAWSQGRSYGYTF. In nucleotides, the CDR3 is TGTGCCTGGAGTCAGGGACGGAGCTATGGCTACACCTTC.

The chain is built from TRBV10-3 and TRBJ2-1, with D possibly TRBD2 on 5 matching bases. CDR3 size: 17 residues. Germline CDR1 reads ENHRY; CDR2 reads SYGVKD. V dropped 0 bases and J dropped 7 bases, with 19 bases sitting between them. The CDR3 is CAISESTSGLRSNEQFF. CDR3 bases: TGTGCCATCAGTGAGTCGACCTCCGGACTTCGCTCTAATGAGCAGTTCTTC.

V and J are TRBV28 and TRBJ1-1; D gene uncertain. V was clipped by 2 bases and J by 8 bases, with 12 bases between them. This CDR3 has 13 amino acids. In germline, CDR1 is MDHEN, CDR2 SYDVKM. The CDR3 is CASSLRFASEAFF. In DNA form, the CDR3 reads TGTGCCAGCAGTTTACGATTCGCCTCCGAAGCTTTCTTT.

The chain combines TRBV11-2 with TRBJ1-1; D gene ambiguous. Trimming cost V 3 bases and J 1 base, with 9 bases left between them. Germline CDR1 SGHAT, CDR2 FQNNGV. The length of the CDR3 is 14 residues. This chain's CDR3 is CASSFTASNTEAFF. CDR3 nucleotides: TGTGCCAGCAGCTTCACAGCCTCGAACACTGAAGCTTTCTTT.

V gene TRBV7-9 combines with J gene TRBJ2-3; 8 bases align to TRBD2. Trimming took 2 bases from V and 0 from J; bases not matched to a gene: 7. The CDR3 consists of 17 residues. CDR1 is SEHNR and CDR2 is FQNEAQ in the germline V gene (reference sequence). DNA of the CDR3: TGTGCCAGCAGCTTACTCGCGAGCGGGGGTAGCACAGATACGCAGTATTTT. Amino acids: CASSLLASGGSTDTQYF.

The J gene is TRBJ2-6, the V gene TRBV7-9, with D perhaps TRBD1 (6 bases). Germline V CDR1 and CDR2: SEHNR, FQNEAQ (reference sequence). The CDR3 extends over 17 amino acids. The V and J ends lost 6 bases and 0 bases respectively, with 15 bases between them. This CDR3 is CASRGQLLFSGANVLTF. The DNA of the CDR3 is TGTGCCAGCAGAGGACAGCTATTATTCTCTGGGGCCAACGTCCTGACTTTC.

V is TRBV3-1 (or the pseudogene TRBV3-2) and J is TRBJ2-7; TRBD2 agrees at 10 bases. Trimming removed 2 bases from V and 2 bases from J; junction bases left unmatched: 12. This CDR3 contains 18 residues. The germline V gene encodes CDR1 LGHDT and CDR2 YNNKEL (reference sequence). CDR3: CASSQSMLAGGITYEQYF. In DNA, the CDR3 is TGTGCCAGCAGCCAAAGCATGTTAGCGGGAGGTATTACCTACGAGCAGTACTTC.

The V and J genes are TRBV6-2 or TRBV6-3 and TRBJ1-5; D remains unclear. Germline V CDR1 and CDR2: MNHEY, SVGEGT. Trimming shortened V by 5 bases and J by 4 bases, and 6 bases separated the two germline ends. There are 12 residues in the CDR3. This CDR3 is CASSPINQPQHF. CDR3 coding DNA: TGTGCCAGCAGTCCCATAAATCAGCCCCAGCATTTT.

This clone was seen a handful of times. The CDR3 sequence: CASSLSGGETEAFF. In nucleotides, the CDR3 is TGTGCCAGCAGCCTTAGCGGGGGTGAAACTGAAGCTTTCTTT. V is TRBV11-2 and J is TRBJ1-1, with a possible D match to TRBD1 (5 bases). V lost 5 bases and J 5 bases, leaving 15 bases between the germline ends. This CDR3 is 14 amino acids long. CDR1 is SGHAT, CDR2 FQNNGV, per germline.

This clone was found once. J is TRBJ2-6 and V is TRBV5-4; no clear D gene. V was trimmed by 2 bases and J by 1 base, leaving 7 bases between them. This CDR3 has 15 amino acids. The germline V gene has CDR1 SGHNT and CDR2 YYREEE (reference sequence). The CDR3 DNA reads TGTGCCAGCAGCTTAATCCCATCTGGGGCCAACGTCCTGACTTTC. Its translation: CASSLIPSGANVLTF.

V gene TRBV7-2 combines with J gene TRBJ1-1, with a possible D match to TRBD1 (5 bases). The germline V gene encodes CDR1 SGHTA and CDR2 FQGNSA. V dropped 3 bases and J dropped 1 base, with 12 bases sitting between them. The CDR3 sequence is 15 residues long. CDR3 in amino acids: CASSLSSQANTEAFF. Written as DNA, the CDR3 is TGTGCCAGCAGCTTGAGCTCACAGGCGAACACTGAAGCTTTCTTT.